The table lists the clone carrying this TCR beta chain with a few counts. Its antigen is as yet unknown. The germline CDR1 and CDR2 sequences are MNHNS and SASEGT. This CDR3 contains 16 residues. The ends were cut back, 6 bases at V and 1 base at J, with 17 bases in the middle. This sample was included in a study of blood T cells in healthy people across ages. Study results and caveats: Diversity estimates from one million T cells were considered underestimates. PBMCs went unsorted, and a conclusive naive versus antigen-experienced comparison was therefore prevented.

For the second PCR, which ran for about 7 to 11 cycles, a sample-barcoded 5' primer and a J-beta primer mix were used. The authors tagged each cDNA molecule using a template-switch adaptor with 12 random nucleotides. One entry per CDR3 protein, called by TCRdb with MiXCR from the 5' RACE reads. The repertoire has 700,000 to 900,000 distinct CDR3 sequences, roughly 25% of them found once; the top ten carry around 3%. This same sample was also part of a study on T cells of mothers and their children. That study adds: Maternal samples each gave over 9 million TCR beta CDR3 reads, and child samples several million each.

The chain joins TRBV6-1 to TRBJ2-3; possibly TRBD1 or TRBD2 for D (6 bases each). The sequence was collected from a boy between 10 and 17 years old in good health. Sequenced material: blood. As DNA, the CDR3 is TGTGCCAGCAGCTCCCCTGGGGGCGGGGGCACAGATACGCAGTATTTT. This sequence encodes CASSSPGGGGTDTQYF.